The T cell receptor beta chain under discussion was sequenced for a study of OX40 agonist ivuxolimab in advanced cancers. Study-level background: Patients were treated with intravenous ivuxolimab, dosed at 0.01 to 10 mg/kg and infused every 2 weeks. Overall study findings and caveats: Fewer expanded clones were found on average in CD4+ than in CD8+ T cells. With doses of 0.1 to 3.0 mg/kg, CD4+ and CD8+ blood T cells had undergone clonal expansion by week 6.

V lost 0 bases, J lost 6 bases, and 10 bases stayed unmatched. The germline CDR1 and CDR2 sequences are MNHEY and SVGAGI. CDR3 length: 16 residues. In the case of this clone: Its antigen is not known.

TCRdb's copy holds only in-frame clones and misses some; the assay was immunoSEQ multiplex PCR. Among fewer than 35,000 clones listed, roughly 79% were seen once. The receptor's source is an adult with an advanced solid tumor such as melanoma, head and neck, liver or kidney cancer. The chain joins TRBV6-5 to TRBJ2-5; TRBD1 matches 7 bases. The material sequenced was CD4+ or CD8+ T cells sorted from blood, taken in a trial of the OX40 agonist ivuxolimab. DNA for the CDR3: TGTGCCAGCAGTTACTCGAGGTCAGGGGGTGCGAAGACCCAGTACTTC. Translated, it gives CASSYSRSGGAKTQYF.